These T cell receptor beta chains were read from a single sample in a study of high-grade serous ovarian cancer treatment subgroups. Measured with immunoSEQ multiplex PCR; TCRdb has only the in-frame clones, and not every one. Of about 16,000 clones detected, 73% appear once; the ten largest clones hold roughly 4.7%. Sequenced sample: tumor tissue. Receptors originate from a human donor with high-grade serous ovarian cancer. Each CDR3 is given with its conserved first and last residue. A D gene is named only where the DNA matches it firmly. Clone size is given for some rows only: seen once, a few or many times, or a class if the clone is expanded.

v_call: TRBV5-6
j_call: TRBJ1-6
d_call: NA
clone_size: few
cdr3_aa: CASSLNSPLHF
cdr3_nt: TGTGCCAGCAGCTTGAATTCACCCCTCCACTTT

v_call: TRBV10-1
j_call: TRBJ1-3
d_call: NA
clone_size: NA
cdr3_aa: CAKPYSHRARSGNTIYF
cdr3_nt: TGCGCCAAACCTTATTCCCACAGGGCCCGCTCTGGAAACACCATATATTTT

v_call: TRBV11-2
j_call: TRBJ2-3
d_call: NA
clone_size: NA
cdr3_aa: CASSKDTQYF
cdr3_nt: TGTGCCAGCAGTAAAGATACGCAGTATTTT

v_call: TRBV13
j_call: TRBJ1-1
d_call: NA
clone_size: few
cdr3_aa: CASSLSGTEAFF
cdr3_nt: TGTGCCAGCAGTCTGTCGGGCACTGAAGCTTTCTTT

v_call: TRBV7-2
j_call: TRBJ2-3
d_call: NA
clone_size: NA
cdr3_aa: CASSLVAASTDTQYF
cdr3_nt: TGTGCCAGCAGCTTAGTAGCGGCCAGCACAGATACGCAGTATTTT

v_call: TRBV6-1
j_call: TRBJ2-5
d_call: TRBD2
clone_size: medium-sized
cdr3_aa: CASSERAGGQETQYF
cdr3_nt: TGTGCCAGCAGTGAGAGAGCGGGGGGCCAAGAGACCCAGTACTTC

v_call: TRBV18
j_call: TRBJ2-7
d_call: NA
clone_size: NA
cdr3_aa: CASSPPGWREQYF
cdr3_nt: TGTGCCAGCTCACCTCCTGGGTGGCGCGAGCAGTACTTC

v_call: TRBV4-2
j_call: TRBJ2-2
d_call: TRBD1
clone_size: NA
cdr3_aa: CASTQQGLKAGELFF
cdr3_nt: TGTGCCAGCACCCAACAGGGGCTTAAGGCCGGGGAGCTGTTTTTT

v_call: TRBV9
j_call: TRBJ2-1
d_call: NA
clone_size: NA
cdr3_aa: CASSGGASYNEQFF
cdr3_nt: TGTGCCAGCAGCGGGGGGGCGTCCTACAATGAGCAGTTCTTC

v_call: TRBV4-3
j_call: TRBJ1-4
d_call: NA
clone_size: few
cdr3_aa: CASSQEGAYDEKLFF
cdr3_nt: TGCGCCAGCAGCCAAGAGGGAGCGTATGATGAAAAACTGTTTTTT

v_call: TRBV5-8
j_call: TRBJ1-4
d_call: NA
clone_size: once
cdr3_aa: CASSGGLNEKLFF
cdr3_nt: TGTGCCAGCAGCGGGGGCCTCAATGAAAAACTGTTTTTT

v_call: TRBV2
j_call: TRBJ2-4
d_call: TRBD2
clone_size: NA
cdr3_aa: CASSTQGGGVYNIQYF
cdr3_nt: TGTGCCAGCAGTACTCAGGGCGGGGGGGTATATAACATTCAGTACTTC

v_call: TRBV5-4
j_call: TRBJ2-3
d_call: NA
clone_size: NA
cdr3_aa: CASSSGGTATDTQYF
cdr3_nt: TGTGCCAGCAGCTCGGGAGGGACAGCCACAGATACGCAGTATTTT

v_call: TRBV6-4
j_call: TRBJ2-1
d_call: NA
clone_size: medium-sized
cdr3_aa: CASASEAYNEQFF
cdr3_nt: TGTGCCAGCGCATCGGAGGCCTACAATGAGCAGTTCTTC

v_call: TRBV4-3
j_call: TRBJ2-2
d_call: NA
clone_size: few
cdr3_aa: CASSLTDRNTGELFF
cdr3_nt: TGCGCCAGCAGCCTAACGGACAGGAACACCGGGGAGCTGTTTTTT

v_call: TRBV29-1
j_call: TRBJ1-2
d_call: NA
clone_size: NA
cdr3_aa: CSTPRDGVYGYTF
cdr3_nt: TGCAGCACCCCCCGGGACGGAGTCTATGGCTACACCTTC

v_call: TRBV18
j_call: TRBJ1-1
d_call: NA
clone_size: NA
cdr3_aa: CASSPQAGTEAFF
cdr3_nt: TGTGCCAGCTCACCACAGGCTGGGACTGAAGCTTTCTTT

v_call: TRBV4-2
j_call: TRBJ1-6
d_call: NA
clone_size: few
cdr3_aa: CASSRALTGESPLHF
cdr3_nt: TGTGCCAGCTCCCGGGCCCTAACGGGGGAGTCACCCCTCCACTTT

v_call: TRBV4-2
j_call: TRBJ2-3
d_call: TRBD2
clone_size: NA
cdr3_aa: CASSHTAGRGGTDTQYF
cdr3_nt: TGTGCCAGCAGCCACACAGCGGGTCGGGGGGGGACAGATACGCAGTATTTT

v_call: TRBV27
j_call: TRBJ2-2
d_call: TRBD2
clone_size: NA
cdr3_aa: CASRGLAGTGELFF
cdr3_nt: TGTGCCAGCAGAGGACTAGCAGGCACCGGGGAGCTGTTTTTT

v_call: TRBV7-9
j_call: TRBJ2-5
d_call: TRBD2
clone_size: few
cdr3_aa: CASNGLAGVETQYF
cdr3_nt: TGTGCCAGCAACGGACTAGCGGGGGTGGAGACCCAGTACTTC

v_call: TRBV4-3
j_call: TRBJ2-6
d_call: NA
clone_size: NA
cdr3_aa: CASSQGPRGTGANVLTF
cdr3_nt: TGCGCCAGCAGCCAAGGCCCTAGGGGGACCGGGGCCAACGTCCTGACTTTC

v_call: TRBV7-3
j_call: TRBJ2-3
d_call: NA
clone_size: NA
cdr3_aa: CASSSPGTEGTDTQYF
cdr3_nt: TGTGCCAGCAGCTCCCCCGGGACGGAGGGCACAGATACGCAGTATTTT

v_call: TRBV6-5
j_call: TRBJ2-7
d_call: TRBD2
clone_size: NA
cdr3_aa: CAATPSGGEGPYF
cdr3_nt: TGTGCCGCGACCCCCAGCGGGGGGGAAGGGCCGTACTTC

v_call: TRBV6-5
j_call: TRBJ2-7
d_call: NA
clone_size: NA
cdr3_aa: CAVTSGYEQYF
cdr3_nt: TGTGCGGTGACGAGCGGCTACGAGCAGTACTTC

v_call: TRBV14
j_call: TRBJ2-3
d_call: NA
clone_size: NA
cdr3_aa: CASSPEGYTDTQYF
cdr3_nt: TGTGCCAGCAGCCCGGAAGGATACACAGATACGCAGTATTTT

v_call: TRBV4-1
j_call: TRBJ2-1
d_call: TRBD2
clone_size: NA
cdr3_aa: CASSQFGLAGGGNEQFF
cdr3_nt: TGCGCCAGCAGCCAATTTGGACTAGCGGGGGGCGGGAATGAGCAGTTCTTC

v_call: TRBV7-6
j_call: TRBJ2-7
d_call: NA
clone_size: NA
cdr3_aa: CASSLERSYEQYF
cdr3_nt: TGTGCCAGCAGCTTAGAGCGGTCCTACGAGCAGTACTTC

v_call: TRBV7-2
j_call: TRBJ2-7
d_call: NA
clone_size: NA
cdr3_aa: CASSRTEGIIGQYF
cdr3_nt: TGTGCCAGCAGCCGGACCGAGGGTATAATTGGGCAGTACTTC

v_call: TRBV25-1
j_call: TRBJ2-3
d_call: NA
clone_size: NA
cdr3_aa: CASSESGSLSDTQYF
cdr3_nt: TGTGCCAGCAGTGAATCGGGGTCCTTGTCCGATACGCAGTATTTT

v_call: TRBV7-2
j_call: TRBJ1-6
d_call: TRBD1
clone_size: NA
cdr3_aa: CASSLGRGQGGSPLHF
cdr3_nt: TGTGCCAGCAGCTTAGGGAGGGGACAGGGGGGGTCACCCCTCCACTTT